The T cell receptor (beta chain) described here comes from a study of blood T cell repertoires in COVID-19. On the study more broadly: COVID-19 samples, acute and convalescent, were from the United States, Italy and Spain. PBMCs, B-cell-depleted T cells, or T cells were the source of the cDNA or gDNA that made up the material.

Under the authors' procedure: From reference gene primer amplification, estimates of nucleated cell counts were derived. Profiling relied on immunoSEQ multiplex PCR, and the TCRdb table lists in-frame clones only, not all of them. The DNA was the basis for D and trimming; V, J and clone size are from that table. The table includes 80,000 or so clones, roughly 79% detected once. This CDR3 has 14 amino acids. V gave up 0 bases and J gave up 4 bases, with 8 bases separating them. The germline CDR1 and CDR2 sequences are SGHRS and YFSETQ. This chain links TRBV5-1 with TRBJ1-3, with D unresolved. The receptor comes from an elderly man with acute or convalescent COVID-19. Sequenced: peripheral blood. The chain's CDR3 is CASSLGAEGNTIYF. In DNA form, the CDR3 reads TGCGCCAGCAGCTTGGGGGCTGAAGGAAACACCATATATTTT. Looking up the rest from reference TRBV5-1 and TRBJ1-3 gives the full variable domain: KAGVTQTPRYLIKTRGQQVTLSCSPISGHRSVSWYQQTPGQGLQFLFEYFSETQRNKGNFPGRFSGRQFSNSRSEMNVSTLELGDSALYLCASSLGAEGNTIYFGEGSWLTVV.